This TCR beta chain was retrieved from a study of CD8+CD57+ T cells in acquired aplastic anemia. To note about this clonotype: Its antigen is not identified. Its ends do not fully match the called genes, so a read error is possible.

Overall study results and limits: No significant patient-versus-control difference appeared in CD8+ Simpson's diversity. The same twenty-nine CD8+ CDR3 sequences occurred in patients and in controls.

Germline CDR1 GTSNPN, CDR2 SVGIG (reference sequence). The CDR3 is 15 amino acids. Genomic DNA was employed as the template in profiling TCR beta VDJ and CDR3. One entry per CDR3 protein, called by TCRdb with MiXCR from the reads. The sample consists of about 210,000 distinct CDR3 sequences, almost 35% of them appearing once. This TCR was sampled from a human donor in good health, serving as a control. The sequencing sample was made of sorted CD4+, CD8+, or CD8+CD57+ T cells (not recorded which) from PBMCs. The chain joins TRBV30 to TRBJ1-5, with TRBD1 identical over 7 bases. The CDR3 loop reads CAWSGGGGNDQPRHF. The CDR3 DNA follows: TGTGCCTGGAGTGGAGGGGGCGGGAACGACCAGCCCCGGCATTTT. The whole variable domain, filled in from reference TRBV30 and TRBJ1-5, reads SQTIHQWPATLVQPVGSPLSLECTVEGTSNPNLYWYRQAAGRGLQLLFYSVGIGQISSEVPQNLSASRPQDRQFILSSKKLLLSDSGFYLCAWSGGGGNDQPRHFGDGTRLSIL.